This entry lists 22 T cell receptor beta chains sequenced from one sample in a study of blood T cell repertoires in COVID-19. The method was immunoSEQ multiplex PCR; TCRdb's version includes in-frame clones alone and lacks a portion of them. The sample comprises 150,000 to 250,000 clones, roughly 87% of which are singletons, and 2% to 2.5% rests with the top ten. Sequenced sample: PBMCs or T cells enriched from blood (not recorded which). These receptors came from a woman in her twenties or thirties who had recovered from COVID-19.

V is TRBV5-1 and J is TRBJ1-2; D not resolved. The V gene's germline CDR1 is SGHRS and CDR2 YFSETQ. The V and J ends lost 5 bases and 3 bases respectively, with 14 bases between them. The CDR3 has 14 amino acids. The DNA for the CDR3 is TGCGCCAGCAGTTGGGCGGGAAGGGACTATGGCTACACCTTC. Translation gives CASSWAGRDYGYTF.

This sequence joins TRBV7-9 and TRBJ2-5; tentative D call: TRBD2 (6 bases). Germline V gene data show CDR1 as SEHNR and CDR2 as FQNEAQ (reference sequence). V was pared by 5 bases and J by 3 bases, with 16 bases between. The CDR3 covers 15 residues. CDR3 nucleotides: TGTGCCAGCAGCGGAGGGCTTTACAATGAAGAGACCCAGTACTTC. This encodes CASSGGLYNEETQYF. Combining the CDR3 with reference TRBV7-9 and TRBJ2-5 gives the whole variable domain DTGVSQNPRHKITKRGQNVTFRCDPISEHNRLYWYRQTLGQGPEFLTYFQNEAQLEKSRLLSDRFSAERPKGSFSTLEIQRTEQGDSAMYLCASSGGLYNEETQYFGPGTRLLVL.

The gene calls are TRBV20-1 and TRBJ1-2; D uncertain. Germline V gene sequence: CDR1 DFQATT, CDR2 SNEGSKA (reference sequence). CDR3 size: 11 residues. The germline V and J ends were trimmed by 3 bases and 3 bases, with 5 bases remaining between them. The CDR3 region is CSARRYYGYTF. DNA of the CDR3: TGCAGTGCTAGGCGGTACTATGGCTACACCTTC.

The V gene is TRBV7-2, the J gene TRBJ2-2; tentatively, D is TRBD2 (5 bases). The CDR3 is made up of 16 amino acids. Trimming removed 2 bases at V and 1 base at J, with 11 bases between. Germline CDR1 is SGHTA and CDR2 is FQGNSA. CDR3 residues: CASSLTGSQNTGELFF. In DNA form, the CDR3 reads TGTGCCAGCAGCTTAACGGGATCGCAGAACACCGGGGAGCTGTTTTTT.

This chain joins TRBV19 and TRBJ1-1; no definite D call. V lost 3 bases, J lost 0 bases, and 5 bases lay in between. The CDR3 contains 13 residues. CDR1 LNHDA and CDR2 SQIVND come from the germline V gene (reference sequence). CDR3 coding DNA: TGTGCCAGTAGTATGTCGGTGAACACTGAAGCTTTCTTT. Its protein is CASSMSVNTEAFF. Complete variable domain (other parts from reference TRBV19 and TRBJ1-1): DGGITQSPKYLFRKEGQNVTLSCEQNLNHDAMYWYRQDPGQGLRLIYYSQIVNDFQKGDIAEGYSVSREKKESFPLTVTSAQKNPTAFYLCASSMSVNTEAFFGQGTRLTVV.

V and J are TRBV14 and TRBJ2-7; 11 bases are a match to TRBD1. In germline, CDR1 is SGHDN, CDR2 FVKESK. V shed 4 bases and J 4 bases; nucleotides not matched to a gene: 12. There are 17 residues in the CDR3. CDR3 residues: CASSLYLGQGVGYEQYF. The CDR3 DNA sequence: TGTGCCAGCAGCCTATACCTGGGACAGGGGGTCGGGTACGAGCAGTACTTC.

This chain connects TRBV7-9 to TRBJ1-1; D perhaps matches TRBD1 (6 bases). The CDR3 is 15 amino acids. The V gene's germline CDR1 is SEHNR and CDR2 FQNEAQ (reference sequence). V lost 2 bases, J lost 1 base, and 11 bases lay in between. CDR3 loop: CASSLSAGANTEAFF. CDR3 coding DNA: TGTGCCAGCAGCTTATCGGCAGGGGCGAACACTGAAGCTTTCTTT.

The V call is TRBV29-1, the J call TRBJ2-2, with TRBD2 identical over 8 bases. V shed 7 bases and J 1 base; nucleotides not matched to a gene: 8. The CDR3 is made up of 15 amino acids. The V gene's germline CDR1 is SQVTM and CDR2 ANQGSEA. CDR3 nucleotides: TGCAGCGGGAAGGAAGCGGGGGAGAACACCGGGGAGCTGTTTTTT. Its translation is CSGKEAGENTGELFF.

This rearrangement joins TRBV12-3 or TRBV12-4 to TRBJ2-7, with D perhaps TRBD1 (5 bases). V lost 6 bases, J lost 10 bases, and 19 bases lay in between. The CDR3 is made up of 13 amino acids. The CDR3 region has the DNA TGTGCCAGCAGCAGACAGCCTACTCTATCACAGTACTTC. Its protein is CASSRQPTLSQYF.

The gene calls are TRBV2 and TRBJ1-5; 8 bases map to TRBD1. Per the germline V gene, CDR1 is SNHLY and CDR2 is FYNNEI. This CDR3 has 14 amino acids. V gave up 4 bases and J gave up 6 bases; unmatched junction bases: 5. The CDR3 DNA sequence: TGTGCCAGCAGTGGACAGGGGATAAGTCAGCCCCAGCATTTT. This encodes CASSGQGISQPQHF.

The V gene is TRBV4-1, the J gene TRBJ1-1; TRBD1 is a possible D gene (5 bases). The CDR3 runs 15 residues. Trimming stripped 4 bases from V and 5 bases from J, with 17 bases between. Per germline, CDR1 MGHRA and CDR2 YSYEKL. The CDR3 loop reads CASSPHSGVRTEAFF. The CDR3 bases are TGCGCCAGCAGCCCCCATTCGGGGGTGAGAACTGAAGCTTTCTTT.

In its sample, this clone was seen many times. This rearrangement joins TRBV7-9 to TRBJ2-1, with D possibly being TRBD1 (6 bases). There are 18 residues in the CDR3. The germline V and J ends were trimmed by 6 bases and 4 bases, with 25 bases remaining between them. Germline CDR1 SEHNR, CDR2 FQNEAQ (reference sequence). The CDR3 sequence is CASSAPSTQQGPYNEQFF. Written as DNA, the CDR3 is TGTGCCAGCAGTGCCCCGTCGACCCAACAGGGACCATACAATGAGCAGTTCTTC.

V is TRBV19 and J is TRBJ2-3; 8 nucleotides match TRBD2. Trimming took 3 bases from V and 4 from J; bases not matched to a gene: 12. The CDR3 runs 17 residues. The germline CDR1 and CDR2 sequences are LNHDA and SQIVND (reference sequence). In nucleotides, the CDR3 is TGTGCCAGTAGTATTTCCGGGACTAGGGGAGGGGCAGATACGCAGTATTTT. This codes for CASSISGTRGGADTQYF.

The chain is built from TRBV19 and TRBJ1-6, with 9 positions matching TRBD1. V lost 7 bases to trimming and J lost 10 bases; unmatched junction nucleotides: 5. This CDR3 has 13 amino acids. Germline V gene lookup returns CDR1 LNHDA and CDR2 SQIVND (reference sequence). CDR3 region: CASTTGGLSPLHF. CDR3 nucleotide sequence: TGTGCCAGTACGACAGGGGGTCTCTCACCCCTCCACTTT.

The CDR3: CAWSPYGPGVGTYNEQFF. In DNA form, the CDR3 reads TGTGCCTGGAGTCCATATGGCCCAGGGGTGGGTACCTACAATGAGCAGTTCTTC. The chain employs TRBV30 and TRBJ2-1; tentatively, D is TRBD1 (6 bases). Germline V CDR1 and CDR2: GTSNPN, SVGIG (reference sequence). The CDR3 is made up of 18 amino acids. Deletions cut 2 bases from V and 2 bases from J, with 22 bases between.

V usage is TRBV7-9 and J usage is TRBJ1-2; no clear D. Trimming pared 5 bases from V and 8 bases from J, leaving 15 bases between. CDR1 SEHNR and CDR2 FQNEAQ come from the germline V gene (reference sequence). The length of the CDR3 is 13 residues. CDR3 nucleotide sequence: TGTGCCAGCAGCCCTACTGGAGGCTACGGCTACACCTTC. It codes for CASSPTGGYGYTF.

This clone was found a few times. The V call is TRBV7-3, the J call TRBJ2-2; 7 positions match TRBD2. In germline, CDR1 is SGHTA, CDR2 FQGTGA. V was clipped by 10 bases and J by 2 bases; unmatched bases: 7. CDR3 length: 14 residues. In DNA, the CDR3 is TGTGCCACGCCGGGACTAAGAAACACCGGGGAGCTGTTTTTT. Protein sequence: CATPGLRNTGELFF.

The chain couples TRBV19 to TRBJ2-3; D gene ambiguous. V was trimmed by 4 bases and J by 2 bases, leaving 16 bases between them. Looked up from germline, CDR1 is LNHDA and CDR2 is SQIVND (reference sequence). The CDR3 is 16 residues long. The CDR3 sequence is CASSSGRVLTTDTQYF. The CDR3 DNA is TGTGCCAGTAGTAGCGGTCGCGTACTAACCACAGATACGCAGTATTTT.

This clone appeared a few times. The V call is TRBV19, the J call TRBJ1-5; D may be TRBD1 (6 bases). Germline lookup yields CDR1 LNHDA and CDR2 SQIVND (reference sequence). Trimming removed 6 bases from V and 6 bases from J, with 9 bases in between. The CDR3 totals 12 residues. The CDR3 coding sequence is TGTGCCAGTAGCACAGGGCGTCAGCCCCAGCATTTT. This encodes CASSTGRQPQHF.

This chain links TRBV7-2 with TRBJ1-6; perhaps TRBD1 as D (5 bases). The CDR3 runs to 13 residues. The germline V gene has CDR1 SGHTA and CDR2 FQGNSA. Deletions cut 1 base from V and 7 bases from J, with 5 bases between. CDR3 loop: CASSLEGNSPLHF. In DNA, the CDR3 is TGTGCCAGCAGCTTAGAGGGGAATTCACCCCTCCACTTT.

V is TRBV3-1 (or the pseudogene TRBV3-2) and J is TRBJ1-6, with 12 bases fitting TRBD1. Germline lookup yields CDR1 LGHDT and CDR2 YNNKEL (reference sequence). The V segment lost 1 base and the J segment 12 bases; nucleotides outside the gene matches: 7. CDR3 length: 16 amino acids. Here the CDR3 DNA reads TGTGCCAGCAGCCAAGTGGGGACAGGGGGCAGGGGACCCCTCCACTTT. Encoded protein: CASSQVGTGGRGPLHF.

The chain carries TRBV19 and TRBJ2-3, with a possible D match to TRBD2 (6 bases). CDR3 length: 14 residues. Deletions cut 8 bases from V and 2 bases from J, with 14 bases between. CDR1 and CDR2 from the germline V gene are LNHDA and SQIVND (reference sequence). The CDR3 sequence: CASSKRGVTDTQYF. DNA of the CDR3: TGTGCCAGTTCGAAGCGCGGGGTCACAGATACGCAGTATTTT.